Each of the 31 T cell receptor beta chains below was sequenced from the same sample in a study of T cells in Graves' hyperthyroidism and ophthalmopathy. Amplification yielded TCR beta CDR3 regions, with RNA transcripts as the source. The HTBI primer set was used in a first-round RT-PCR of the TCR CDR3. TCRdb re-called the multiplex PCR reads with MiXCR, one entry per CDR3 protein. The data contain around 690,000 distinct CDR3 sequences, approximately 15% of them singletons. The sample comprised blood. The receptors originated from a man aged 45-60 years with Graves' hyperthyroidism.

The genes are TRBV27 and TRBJ1-6; D remains ambiguous. V shed 0 bases and J shed 0 bases, with 6 bases lying between them. The CDR3 is made up of 16 amino acids. Germline V gives CDR1 MNHEY, CDR2 SMNVEV (reference sequence). Here the CDR3 reads CASSLSISSYNSPLHF. For the CDR3, the DNA is TGTGCCAGCAGTTTATCGATTAGCTCCTATAATTCACCCCTCCACTTT.

This clonotype was observed at least ten times. The chain has TRBV20-1 and TRBJ2-1, with 13 bases matching TRBD2. The V segment lost 0 bases and the J segment 5 bases; nucleotides outside the gene matches: 4. This CDR3 spans 16 amino acids. Germline V gives CDR1 DFQATT, CDR2 SNEGSKA (reference sequence). CDR3 nucleotides: TGCAGTGCTAGAGAGGGACTAGCGGGAAGTGACAATGAGCAGTTCTTC. It yields the protein CSAREGLAGSDNEQFF.

In its sample, this clonotype was seen many times. The chain uses TRBV7-2 and TRBJ2-5; a possible D gene is TRBD2 (5 bases). Germline CDR1 and CDR2: SGHTA and FQGNSA. V lost 5 bases, J lost 4 bases, and 11 bases lay in between. This CDR3 region has 13 residues. The CDR3 spells CASSHGLGETQYF. In nucleotides, the CDR3 is TGTGCCAGCAGCCACGGACTGGGAGAGACCCAGTACTTC.

This clonotype was counted many times. This chain joins TRBV12-3 or TRBV12-4 and TRBJ2-5; D is uncertain. Trimming removed 5 bases at V and 0 bases at J, with 13 bases between. This CDR3 contains 15 residues. CDR3 region: CASSLESIYQETQYF. The CDR3 DNA reads TGTGCCAGCAGTCTGGAGTCTATATACCAAGAGACCCAGTACTTC.

In its sample, this clonotype was seen many times. The V call is TRBV11-2, the J call TRBJ2-1, with 8 bases fitting TRBD2. The CDR3 loop spans 16 amino acids. The germline V gene encodes CDR1 SGHAT and CDR2 FQNNGV. V lost 9 bases, J lost 2 bases, and 12 bases stayed unmatched. The CDR3 is CASVGRAGEPYNEQFF. The DNA of the CDR3 is TGTGCCAGTGTGGGACGAGCGGGAGAGCCCTACAATGAGCAGTTCTTC. The variable domain in full, completed from reference TRBV11-2 and TRBJ2-1, reads EAGVAQSPRYKIIEKRQSVAFWCNPISGHATLYWYQQILGQGPKLLIQFQNNGVVDDSQLPKDRFSAERLKGVDSTLKIQPAKLEDSAVYLCASVGRAGEPYNEQFFGPGTRLTVL.

This clonotype occurred once. The rearrangement uses TRBV18 and TRBJ1-4; 7 bases map to TRBD1. The germline V gene has CDR1 KGHSH and CDR2 LQKENI. After removal of 3 bases from V and 7 bases from J, the junction contained 8 bases not matched to a gene. The CDR3 loop spans 15 amino acids. The CDR3 sequence: CASSPPGGLGEKLFF. The CDR3 DNA reads TGTGCCAGCTCACCCCCAGGGGGACTCGGTGAAAAACTGTTTTTT.

This clonotype turned up a few times. The chain employs TRBV6-2 or TRBV6-3 and TRBJ2-7; 7 bases are a match to TRBD2. The J segment lost 1 base and the V segment lost 6 bases, leaving 12 bases of the junction unmatched. The CDR3 length is 16 residues. Germline V CDR1 and CDR2: MNHEY, SVGEGT. The CDR3 sequence is CASRPAGGGQSYEQYF. CDR3 DNA sequence: TGTGCCAGCAGACCAGCCGGGGGAGGGCAATCCTACGAGCAGTACTTC.

This clonotype was recorded a few times. The rearrangement uses TRBV10-2 and TRBJ2-7; TRBD1 matches 7 bases. The V and J ends lost 10 bases and 6 bases, in that order; junction bases with no gene match: 9. The CDR3 contains 12 residues. Looked up from germline, CDR1 is WSHSY and CDR2 is SAAADI. The CDR3 nucleotides are TGCGCCACTTCACCAGGGGGTAGCGAGCAGTACTTC. Protein product: CATSPGGSEQYF.

This clonotype was seen a few times. The chain couples TRBV7-3 to TRBJ2-2; TRBD2 aligns across 12 bases. Germline assignment: CDR1 SGHTA and CDR2 FQGTGA. The trim removed 5 bases at V and 8 bases at J, leaving 6 bases unmatched. CDR3 size: 15 residues. The CDR3, as DNA: TGTGCCAGCAGCGCGCTAGCGGGAGGGACGGGGGAGCTGTTTTTT. This translates into CASSALAGGTGELFF.

This clonotype was counted only a few times. A much larger clone lies one base from this, so it may be a read error. The chain is built from TRBV12-3 or TRBV12-4 and TRBJ2-2, with TRBD2 matching over 7 bases. This CDR3 is built from 15 residues. The CDR3 sequence: CAGSLGRVGTGELFF. The CDR3 coding sequence is TGTGCCGGCAGTTTGGGGAGGGTCGGTACCGGGGAGCTGTTTTTT.

This clonotype appeared many times. This chain joins TRBV12-3 or TRBV12-4 and TRBJ2-1; 14 bases line up with TRBD2. V lost 3 bases, J lost 8 bases, and 3 bases stayed unmatched. This CDR3 is built from 15 residues. This CDR3 is CASSLGTSGRDEQFF. As DNA, the CDR3 is TGTGCCAGCAGTTTGGGGACTAGCGGGAGAGATGAGCAGTTCTTC.

This clonotype has a handful of counts. The rearrangement joins TRBV27 to TRBJ2-7; 7 bases align to TRBD2. CDR3 length: 15 amino acids. The germline CDR1 and CDR2 sequences are MNHEY and SMNVEV (reference sequence). Losses at the gene ends were 6 bases for V and 2 bases for J; bases not matched to a gene: 10. The CDR3 region has the DNA TGTGCCAGCAGACCAGCGGGGAGTCGAACCTACGAGCAGTACTTC. Amino acids: CASRPAGSRTYEQYF.

The chain employs TRBV20-1 and TRBJ2-1, with 9 bases lining up with TRBD2. Germline lookup yields CDR1 DFQATT and CDR2 SNEGSKA (reference sequence). CDR3 size: 14 residues. The junction had 7 bases not matched to a gene; V was cut back by 6 bases and J by 4 bases. CDR3 bases: TGCAGTGCAGGGGGCGGGAGGGGTTACAATGAGCAGTTCTTC. Amino acid sequence: CSAGGGRGYNEQFF.

V gene TRBV7-2 combines with J gene TRBJ2-6; TRBD2 aligns across 7 bases. Looked up from germline, CDR1 is SGHTA and CDR2 is FQGNSA. This CDR3 region has 17 residues. V shed 1 base, J shed 4 bases, and the junction held 7 bases outside the gene matches. In nucleotides, the CDR3 is TGTGCCAGCAGCTTAGTCCCCCCAGCGGGAGGGGCCAACGTCCTGACTTTC. This gives the protein CASSLVPPAGGANVLTF.

There are a few counts of this clonotype. The V and J genes are TRBV19 and TRBJ1-2, with unresolved D. The CDR3 contains 13 residues. Trimming removed 2 bases from V and 4 bases from J, with 8 bases in between. CDR1 is LNHDA, CDR2 SQIVND, per germline (reference sequence). This CDR3 is CASSILSSYGYTF. DNA of the CDR3: TGTGCCAGTAGTATACTCTCGTCCTATGGCTACACCTTC.

Remarks on this clonotype: This may come from a read error, since a much larger clone is one base off. The chain carries TRBV28 and TRBJ1-4, with D possibly being TRBD1 (5 bases). The germline V gene encodes CDR1 MDHEN and CDR2 SYDVKM. Deletions cut 8 bases from V and 8 bases from J, with 18 bases between. The CDR3 is 14 amino acids. As DNA, the CDR3 is TGTGCCAGCGGTCCAAGACAGTTCAGGGAAAAACTGTTTTTT. This encodes CASGPRQFREKLFF. Full variable domain (outside the CDR3, taken from reference TRBV28 and TRBJ1-4): DVKVTQSSRYLVKRTGEKVFLECVQDMDHENMFWYRQDPGLGLRLIYFSYDVKMKEKGDIPEGYSVSREKKERFSLILESASTNQTSMYLCASGPRQFREKLFFGSGTQLSVL.

The chain employs TRBV6-2 or TRBV6-3 and TRBJ2-7, with 8 bases matching TRBD2. The length of the CDR3 is 15 residues. The germline gives CDR1 MNHEY, CDR2 SVGEGT. V shed 2 bases and J 7 bases; nucleotides not matched to a gene: 10. The CDR3 here is CASSYGPAGVMEQYF. CDR3 coding DNA: TGTGCCAGCAGTTACGGGCCAGCGGGAGTGATGGAGCAGTACTTC.

CDR3 in DNA: TGTGCCAGCAGCCAAAGAGTCTTAACATATAATTCACCCCTCCACTTT. Amino acids: CASSQRVLTYNSPLHF. The chain uses TRBV3-1 and TRBJ1-6; D unresolved. Germline lookup yields CDR1 LGHDT and CDR2 YNNKEL (reference sequence). This CDR3 is 16 amino acids long. Trimming took 2 bases from V and 4 from J, leaving 12 bases between them.

The chain employs TRBV6-1 and TRBJ1-1; TRBD1 might be the D (6 bases). V lost 4 bases to trimming and J lost 5 bases, with 17 bases between them. The CDR3 extends over 15 amino acids. Per the germline V gene, CDR1 is MNHNS and CDR2 is SASEGT. DNA of the CDR3: TGTGCCAGCAGTGCACTACAGGGAGGAAAAACTGAAGCTTTCTTT. Its protein is CASSALQGGKTEAFF.

This sequence joins TRBV10-3 and TRBJ2-1, with TRBD1 as a possible D gene (6 bases). Germline CDR1 ENHRY, CDR2 SYGVKD. This CDR3 spans 14 amino acids. V was shortened by 8 bases and J by 3 bases, with 14 bases between the two germline ends. For the CDR3, the DNA is TGTGCCATCGGTGGAGACAGGCTCTACAATGAGCAGTTCTTC. Encoded protein: CAIGGDRLYNEQFF.

To note about this clonotype: The junction shows a germline mismatch at one end, possibly a read error. This chain joins TRBV10-3 and TRBJ2-6; possible D gene TRBD1, 5 bases. Germline V gene data show CDR1 as ENHRY and CDR2 as SYGVKD. The CDR3 extends over 16 amino acids. The CDR3: CAISPRQSSGANVLAF. The CDR3 DNA is TGTGCCATCAGCCCGCGACAGTCCTCTGGGGCCAACGTCCTGGCTTTC.

This clonotype was detected ten times or more. This chain links TRBV28 with TRBJ1-1, with D possibly being TRBD1 (6 bases). The CDR3 totals 14 residues. The germline V gene has CDR1 MDHEN and CDR2 SYDVKM. The V gene lost 3 bases and the J gene lost 5 bases, with 13 bases spanning the gap. CDR3 in DNA: TGTGCCAGCAGTTTTCACAGGGAGGGAACTGAAGCTTTCTTT. Its protein is CASSFHREGTEAFF. Full variable domain (missing parts from reference TRBV28 and TRBJ1-1): DVKVTQSSRYLVKRTGEKVFLECVQDMDHENMFWYRQDPGLGLRLIYFSYDVKMKEKGDIPEGYSVSREKKERFSLILESASTNQTSMYLCASSFHREGTEAFFGQGTRLTVV.

In its sample, this clonotype was seen a few times. The chain links TRBV19 to TRBJ1-1; D is possibly TRBD1 (6 bases). Germline V gives CDR1 LNHDA, CDR2 SQIVND (reference sequence). Trimming left V 7 bases short and J 1 base short, with 10 bases between. CDR3 size: 13 residues. CDR3 sequence: CASIPGQNTEAFF. The CDR3 DNA follows: TGTGCCAGTATCCCGGGACAGAACACTGAAGCTTTCTTT.

This clonotype was detected ten times or more. The chain is built from TRBV7-8 and TRBJ2-7, with D tentatively TRBD2 (6 bases). There are 14 residues in the CDR3. V was shortened by 3 bases and J by 0 bases, with 9 bases between the two germline ends. From germline, CDR1 is SGHVS and CDR2 FQNEAQ. CDR3 region: CASSFGRDSYEQYF. The CDR3 DNA follows: TGTGCCAGCAGCTTCGGGCGGGACTCCTACGAGCAGTACTTC. Full variable domain (rest looked up from reference TRBV7-8 and TRBJ2-7): GAGVSQSPRYKVAKRGQDVALRCDPISGHVSLFWYQQALGQGPEFLTYFQNEAQLDKSGLPSDRFFAERPEGSVSTLKIQRTQQEDSAVYLCASSFGRDSYEQYFGPGTRLTVT.

This clonotype has a handful of counts. The V call is TRBV6-5, the J call TRBJ2-7; D gene ambiguous. The CDR3 consists of 16 residues. V lost 0 bases and J 0 bases, leaving 12 bases between the germline ends. The germline gives CDR1 MNHEY, CDR2 SVGAGI. Written as DNA, the CDR3 is TGTGCCAGCAGTTACTCGAAGGCCAGGATCTCCTACGAGCAGTACTTC. Amino acids: CASSYSKARISYEQYF.

This clonotype was seen a few times. V is TRBV6-1 and J is TRBJ2-1, with D uncertain. There are 12 residues in the CDR3. CDR1 MNHNS and CDR2 SASEGT come from the germline V gene. V lost 10 bases and J lost 6, with 13 bases in between. CDR3 sequence reads: CAIMTAFNEQFF. The CDR3 nucleotides are TGTGCCATCATGACTGCGTTCAATGAGCAGTTCTTC.

This clonotype was recorded many times. The chain carries TRBV5-1 and TRBJ1-1; TRBD1 is a possible D gene (5 bases). Germline values: CDR1 SGHRS, CDR2 YFSETQ. V lost 0 bases to trimming and J lost 0 bases, with 9 bases between them. CDR3 length: 15 amino acids. In nucleotides, the CDR3 is TGCGCCAGCAGCTTGGGAGCGACAGTGAACACTGAAGCTTTCTTT. Its translation is CASSLGATVNTEAFF. Full variable domain (outside the CDR3, taken from reference TRBV5-1 and TRBJ1-1): KAGVTQTPRYLIKTRGQQVTLSCSPISGHRSVSWYQQTPGQGLQFLFEYFSETQRNKGNFPGRFSGRQFSNSRSEMNVSTLELGDSALYLCASSLGATVNTEAFFGQGTRLTVV.

This sequence joins TRBV11-2 and TRBJ2-1, with D possibly matching TRBD1 (5 bases). The CDR3 contains 14 residues. The germline gives CDR1 SGHAT, CDR2 FQNNGV. The V end lost 4 bases, the J end lost 8 bases, and 15 bases lay between the germline ends. The CDR3 DNA is TGTGCCAGCAGCTACCTAAATCAGGGTGATGAGCAGTTCTTC. Its translation is CASSYLNQGDEQFF.

This clonotype was seen repeatedly, ten times or more. The V call is TRBV5-7, the J call TRBJ2-7; no firm D call. TRBV5-7 is noted as an ORF with a role that remains uncertain. The CDR3 has 18 residues. V was trimmed by 0 bases and J by 0 bases, leaving 19 bases between them. The CDR3 is CASSLVRAWSTRSYEQYF. The CDR3 nucleotides read TGTGCCAGCAGCTTGGTTAGGGCCTGGTCGACCCGCTCCTACGAGCAGTACTTC.

The chain has TRBV29-1 and TRBJ1-5; no firm D call. CDR3 length: 13 amino acids. Germline V gene data show CDR1 as SQVTM and CDR2 as ANQGSEA. With 4 bases removed from V and 0 bases from J, the gap between germline ends came to 7 bases. The CDR3 DNA follows: TGCAGCGTTGGAACAGCTAGCAATCAGCCCCAGCATTTT. The encoded protein is CSVGTASNQPQHF.

The rearrangement uses TRBV9 and TRBJ2-2; 10 bases map to TRBD2. Germline CDR1 SGDLS, CDR2 YYNGEE. This CDR3 region has 18 residues. V trimming: 4 bases; J trimming: 4 bases; junction bases outside the gene matches: 13. The CDR3 is CASSHPNSGRSVTGELFF. CDR3 coding DNA: TGTGCCAGCAGCCATCCTAATAGCGGGAGGTCGGTCACCGGGGAGCTGTTTTTT.